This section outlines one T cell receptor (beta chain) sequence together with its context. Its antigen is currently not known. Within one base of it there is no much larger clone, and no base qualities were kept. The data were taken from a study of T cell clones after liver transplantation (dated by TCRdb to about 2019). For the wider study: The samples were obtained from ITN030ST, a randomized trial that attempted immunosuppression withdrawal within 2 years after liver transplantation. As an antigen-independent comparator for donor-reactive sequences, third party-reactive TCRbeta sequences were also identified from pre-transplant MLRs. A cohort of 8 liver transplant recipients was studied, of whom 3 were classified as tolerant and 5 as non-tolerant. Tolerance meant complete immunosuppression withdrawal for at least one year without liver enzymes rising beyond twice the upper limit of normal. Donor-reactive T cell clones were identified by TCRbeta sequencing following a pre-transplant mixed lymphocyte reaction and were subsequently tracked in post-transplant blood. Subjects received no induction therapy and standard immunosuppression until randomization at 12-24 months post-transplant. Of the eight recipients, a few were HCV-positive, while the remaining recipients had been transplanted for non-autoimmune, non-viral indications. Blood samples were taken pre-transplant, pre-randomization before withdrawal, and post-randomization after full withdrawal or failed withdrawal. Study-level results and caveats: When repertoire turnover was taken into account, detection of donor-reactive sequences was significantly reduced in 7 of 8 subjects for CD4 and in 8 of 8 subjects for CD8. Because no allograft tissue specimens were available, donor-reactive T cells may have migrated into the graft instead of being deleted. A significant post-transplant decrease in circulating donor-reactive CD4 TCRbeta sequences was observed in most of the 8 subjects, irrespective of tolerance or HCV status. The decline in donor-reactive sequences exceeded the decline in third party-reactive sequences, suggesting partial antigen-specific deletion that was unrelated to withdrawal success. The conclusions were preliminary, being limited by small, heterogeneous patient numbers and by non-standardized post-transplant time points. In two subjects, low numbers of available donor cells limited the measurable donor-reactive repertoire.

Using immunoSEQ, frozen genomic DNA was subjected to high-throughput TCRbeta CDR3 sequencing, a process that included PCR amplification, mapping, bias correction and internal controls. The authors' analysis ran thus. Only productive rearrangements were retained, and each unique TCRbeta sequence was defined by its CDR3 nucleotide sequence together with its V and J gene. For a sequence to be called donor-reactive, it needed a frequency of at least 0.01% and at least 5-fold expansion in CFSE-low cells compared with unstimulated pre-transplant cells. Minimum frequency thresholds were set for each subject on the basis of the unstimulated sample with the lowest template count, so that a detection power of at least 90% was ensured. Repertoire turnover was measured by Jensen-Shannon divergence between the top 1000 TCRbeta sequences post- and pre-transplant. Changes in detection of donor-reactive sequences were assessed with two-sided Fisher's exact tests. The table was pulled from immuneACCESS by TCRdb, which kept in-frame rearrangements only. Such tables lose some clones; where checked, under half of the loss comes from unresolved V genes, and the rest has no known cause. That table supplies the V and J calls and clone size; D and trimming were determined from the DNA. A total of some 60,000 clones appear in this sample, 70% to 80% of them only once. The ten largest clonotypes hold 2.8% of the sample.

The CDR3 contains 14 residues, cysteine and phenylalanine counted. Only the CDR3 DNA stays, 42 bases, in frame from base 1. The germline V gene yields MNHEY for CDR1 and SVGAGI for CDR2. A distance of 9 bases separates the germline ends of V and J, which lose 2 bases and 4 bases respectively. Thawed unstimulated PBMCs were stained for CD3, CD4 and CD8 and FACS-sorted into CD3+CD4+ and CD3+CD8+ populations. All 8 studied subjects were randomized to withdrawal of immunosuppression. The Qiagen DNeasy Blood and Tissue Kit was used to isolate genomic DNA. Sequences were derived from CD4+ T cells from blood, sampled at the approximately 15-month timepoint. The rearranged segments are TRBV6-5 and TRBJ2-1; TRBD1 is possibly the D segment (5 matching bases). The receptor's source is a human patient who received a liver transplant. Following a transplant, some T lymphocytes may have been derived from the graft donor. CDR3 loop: CASSYMGRYNEQFF. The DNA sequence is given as TGTGCCAGCAGTTACATGGGGCGATACAATGAGCAGTTCTTC.